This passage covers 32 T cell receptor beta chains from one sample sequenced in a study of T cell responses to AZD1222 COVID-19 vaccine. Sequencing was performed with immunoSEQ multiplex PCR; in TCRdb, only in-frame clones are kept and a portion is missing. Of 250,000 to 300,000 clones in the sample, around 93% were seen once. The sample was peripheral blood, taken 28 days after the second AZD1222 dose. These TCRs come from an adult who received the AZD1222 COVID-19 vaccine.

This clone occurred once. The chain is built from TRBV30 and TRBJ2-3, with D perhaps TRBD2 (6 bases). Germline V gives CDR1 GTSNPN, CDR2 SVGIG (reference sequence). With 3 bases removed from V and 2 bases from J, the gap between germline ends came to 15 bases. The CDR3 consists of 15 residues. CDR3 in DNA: TGTGCCTGGAGCGTTTGGGAGGCTGACACAGATACGCAGTATTTT. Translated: CAWSVWEADTDTQYF. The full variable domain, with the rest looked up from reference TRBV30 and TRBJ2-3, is SQTIHQWPATLVQPVGSPLSLECTVEGTSNPNLYWYRQAAGRGLQLLFYSVGIGQISSEVPQNLSASRPQDRQFILSSKKLLLSDSGFYLCAWSVWEADTDTQYFGPGTRLTVL.

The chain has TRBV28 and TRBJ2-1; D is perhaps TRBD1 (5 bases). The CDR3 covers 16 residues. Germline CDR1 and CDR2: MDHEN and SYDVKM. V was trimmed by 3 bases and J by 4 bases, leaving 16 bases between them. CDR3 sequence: CASSFRWGSSYNEQFF. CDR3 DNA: TGTGCCAGCAGTTTTCGGTGGGGCTCATCGTACAATGAGCAGTTCTTC.

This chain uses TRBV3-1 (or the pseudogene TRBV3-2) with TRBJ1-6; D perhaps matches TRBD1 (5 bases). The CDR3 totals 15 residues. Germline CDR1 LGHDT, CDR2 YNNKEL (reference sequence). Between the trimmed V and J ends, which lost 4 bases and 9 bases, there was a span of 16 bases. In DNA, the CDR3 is TGTGCCAGCAGCCGACAATCGGGGGGGATTTCACCCCTCCACTTT. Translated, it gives CASSRQSGGISPLHF.

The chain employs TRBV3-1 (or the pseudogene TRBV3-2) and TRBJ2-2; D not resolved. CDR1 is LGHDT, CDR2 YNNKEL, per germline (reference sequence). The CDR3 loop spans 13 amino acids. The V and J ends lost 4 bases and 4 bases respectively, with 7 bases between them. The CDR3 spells CASSPHATGELFF. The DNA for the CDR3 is TGTGCCAGCAGCCCCCATGCCACCGGGGAGCTGTTTTTT.

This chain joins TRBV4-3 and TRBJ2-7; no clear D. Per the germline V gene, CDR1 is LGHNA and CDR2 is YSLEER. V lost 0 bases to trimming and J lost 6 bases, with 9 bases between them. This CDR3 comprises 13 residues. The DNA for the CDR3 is TGCGCCAGCAGCCAAGAGAAGGGTTCCGAGCAGTACTTC. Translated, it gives CASSQEKGSEQYF.

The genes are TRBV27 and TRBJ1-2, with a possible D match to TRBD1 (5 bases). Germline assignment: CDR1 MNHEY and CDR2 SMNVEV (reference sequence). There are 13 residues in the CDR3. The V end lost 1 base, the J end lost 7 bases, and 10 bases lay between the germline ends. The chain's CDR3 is CASSLYQGTGYTF. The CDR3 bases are TGTGCCAGCAGTTTATATCAAGGGACTGGCTACACCTTC.

The CDR3 is CSVETGKRETQYF. The CDR3 nucleotides read TGCAGCGTTGAAACAGGGAAGCGCGAGACCCAGTACTTC. V and J are TRBV29-1 and TRBJ2-5; a possible D gene is TRBD1 (6 bases). There are 13 residues in the CDR3. Deletions cut 2 bases from V and 5 bases from J, with 12 bases between. Germline V CDR1 and CDR2: SQVTM, ANQGSEA.

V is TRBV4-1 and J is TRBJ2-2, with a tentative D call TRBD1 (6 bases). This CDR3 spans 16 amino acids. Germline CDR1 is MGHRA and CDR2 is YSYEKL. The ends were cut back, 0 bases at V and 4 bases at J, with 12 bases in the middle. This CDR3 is CASSQEEGRGTGELFF. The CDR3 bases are TGCGCCAGCAGCCAAGAAGAGGGCAGGGGCACCGGGGAGCTGTTTTTT.

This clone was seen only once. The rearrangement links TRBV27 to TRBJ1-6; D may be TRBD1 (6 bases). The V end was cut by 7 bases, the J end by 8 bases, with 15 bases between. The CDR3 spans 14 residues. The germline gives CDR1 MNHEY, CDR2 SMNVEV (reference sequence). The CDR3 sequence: CASTKGGSHSPLHF. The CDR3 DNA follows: TGTGCCAGCACCAAAGGGGGGTCCCATTCACCCCTCCACTTT.

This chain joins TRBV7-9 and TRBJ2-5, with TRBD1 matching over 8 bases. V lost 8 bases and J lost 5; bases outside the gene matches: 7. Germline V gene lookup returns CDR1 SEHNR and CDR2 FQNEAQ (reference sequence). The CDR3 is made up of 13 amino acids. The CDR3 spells CASGSTGDETQYF. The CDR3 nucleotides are TGTGCCAGCGGGTCGACAGGGGACGAGACCCAGTACTTC.

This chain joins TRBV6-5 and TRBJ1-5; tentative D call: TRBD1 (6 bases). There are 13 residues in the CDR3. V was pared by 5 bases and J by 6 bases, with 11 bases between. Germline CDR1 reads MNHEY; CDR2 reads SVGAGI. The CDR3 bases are TGTGCCAGCAGTCGGGACATCGGTCAGCCCCAGCATTTT. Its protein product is CASSRDIGQPQHF.

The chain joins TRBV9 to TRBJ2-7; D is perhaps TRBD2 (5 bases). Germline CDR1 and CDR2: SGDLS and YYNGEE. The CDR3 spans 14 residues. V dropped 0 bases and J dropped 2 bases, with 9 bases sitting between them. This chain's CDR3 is CASSVDGGTYEQYF. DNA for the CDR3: TGTGCCAGCAGCGTAGATGGAGGCACCTACGAGCAGTACTTC. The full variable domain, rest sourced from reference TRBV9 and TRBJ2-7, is DSGVTQTPKHLITATGQRVTLRCSPRSGDLSVYWYQQSLDQGLQFLIQYYNGEERAKGNILERFSAQQFPDLHSELNLSSLELGDSALYFCASSVDGGTYEQYFGPGTRLTVT.

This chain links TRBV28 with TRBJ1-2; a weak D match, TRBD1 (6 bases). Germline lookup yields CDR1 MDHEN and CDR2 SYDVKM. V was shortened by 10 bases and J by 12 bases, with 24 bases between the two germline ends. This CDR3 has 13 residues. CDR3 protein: CATRLQVTGTHTF. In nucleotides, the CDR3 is TGTGCCACCCGCCTTCAAGTCACAGGGACCCACACCTTC.

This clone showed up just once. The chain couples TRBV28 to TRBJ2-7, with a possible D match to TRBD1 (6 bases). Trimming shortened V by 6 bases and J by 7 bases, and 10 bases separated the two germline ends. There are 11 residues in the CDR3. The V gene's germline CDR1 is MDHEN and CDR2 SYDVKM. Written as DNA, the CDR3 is TGTGCCAGCAGCCACAGGGATGAGCAGTACTTC. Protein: CASSHRDEQYF.

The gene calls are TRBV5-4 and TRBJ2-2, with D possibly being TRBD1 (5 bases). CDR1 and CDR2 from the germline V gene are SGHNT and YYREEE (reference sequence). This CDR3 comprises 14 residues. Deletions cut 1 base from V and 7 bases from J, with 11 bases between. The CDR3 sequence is CASSLSRAHGELFF. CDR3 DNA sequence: TGTGCCAGCAGCTTGAGCAGGGCTCACGGGGAGCTGTTTTTT. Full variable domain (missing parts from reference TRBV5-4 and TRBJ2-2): ETGVTQSPTHLIKTRGQQVTLRCSSQSGHNTVSWYQQALGQGPQFIFQYYREEENGRGNFPPRFSGLQFPNYSSELNVNALELDDSALYLCASSLSRAHGELFFGEGSRLTVL.

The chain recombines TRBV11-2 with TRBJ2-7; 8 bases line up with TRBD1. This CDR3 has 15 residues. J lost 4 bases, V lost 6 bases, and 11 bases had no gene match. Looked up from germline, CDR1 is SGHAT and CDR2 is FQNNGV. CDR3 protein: CASSPTGGTWYEQYF. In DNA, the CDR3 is TGTGCCAGCAGTCCAACAGGGGGGACCTGGTACGAGCAGTACTTC.

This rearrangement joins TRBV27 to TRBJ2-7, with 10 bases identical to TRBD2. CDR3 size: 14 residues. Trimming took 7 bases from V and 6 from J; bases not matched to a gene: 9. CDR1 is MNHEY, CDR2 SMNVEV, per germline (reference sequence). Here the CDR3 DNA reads TGTGCCAGCACCTTAGCGGGAGGCTCTTCCGAGCAGTACTTC. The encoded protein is CASTLAGGSSEQYF.

CDR3 region: CASSFNDRDLLHF. DNA of the CDR3: TGTGCCAGCAGCTTTAACGACCGCGATCTCCTGCATTTT. V usage is TRBV11-2 and J usage is TRBJ1-5; D not certain. Trimming cost V 3 bases and J 15 bases, with 18 bases left between them. This CDR3 is built from 13 residues. Per the germline V gene, CDR1 is SGHAT and CDR2 is FQNNGV.

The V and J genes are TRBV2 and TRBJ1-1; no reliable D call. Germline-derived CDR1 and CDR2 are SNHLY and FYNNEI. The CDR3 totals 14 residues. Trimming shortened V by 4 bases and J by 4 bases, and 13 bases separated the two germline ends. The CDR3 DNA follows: TGTGCCAGCAGTGTAGAAGGGTTGAGCACTGAAGCTTTCTTT. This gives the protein CASSVEGLSTEAFF.

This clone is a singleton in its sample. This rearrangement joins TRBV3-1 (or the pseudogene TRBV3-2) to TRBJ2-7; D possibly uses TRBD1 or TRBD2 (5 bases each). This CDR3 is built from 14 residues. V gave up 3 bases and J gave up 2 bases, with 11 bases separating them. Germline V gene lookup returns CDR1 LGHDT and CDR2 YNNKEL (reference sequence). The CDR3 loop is CASSQGTATYEQYF. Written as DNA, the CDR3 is TGTGCCAGCAGCCAGGGGACGGCTACCTACGAGCAGTACTTC.

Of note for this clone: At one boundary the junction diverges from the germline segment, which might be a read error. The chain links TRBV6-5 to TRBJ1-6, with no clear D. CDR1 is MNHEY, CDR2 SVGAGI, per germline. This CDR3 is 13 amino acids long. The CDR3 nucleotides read TGCACCGCGGGAGGCTCCTATAATTCACCCCTCCACTTT. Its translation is CTAGGSYNSPLHF.

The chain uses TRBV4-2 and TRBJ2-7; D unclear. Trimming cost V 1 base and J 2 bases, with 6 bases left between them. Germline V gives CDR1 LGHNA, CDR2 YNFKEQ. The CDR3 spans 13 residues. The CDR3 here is CASSQVAAYEQYF. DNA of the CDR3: TGTGCCAGCAGCCAAGTGGCAGCCTACGAGCAGTACTTC.

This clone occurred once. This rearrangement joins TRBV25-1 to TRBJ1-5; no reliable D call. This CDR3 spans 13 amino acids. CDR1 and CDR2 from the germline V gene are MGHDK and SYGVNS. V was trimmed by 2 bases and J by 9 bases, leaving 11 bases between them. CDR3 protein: CASSEGDMMPQHF. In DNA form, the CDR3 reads TGTGCCAGCAGTGAAGGGGATATGATGCCCCAGCATTTT. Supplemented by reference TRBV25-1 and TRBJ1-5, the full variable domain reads EADIYQTPRYLVIGTGKKITLECSQTMGHDKMYWYQQDPGMELHLIHYSYGVNSTEKGDLSSESTVSRIRTEHFPLTLESARPSHTSQYLCASSEGDMMPQHFGDGTRLSIL.

The CDR3 DNA sequence: TGTGCCAGCAGCCGTGACAGGAGAGGAGGCGAGCAGTACTTC. Amino acids: CASSRDRRGGEQYF. The chain is built from TRBV7-9 and TRBJ2-7; possibly TRBD1 for D (6 bases). Trimming removed 5 bases from V and 6 bases from J, with 17 bases in between. The CDR3 has 14 residues. Germline loops: CDR1 SEHNR, CDR2 FQNEAQ (reference sequence).

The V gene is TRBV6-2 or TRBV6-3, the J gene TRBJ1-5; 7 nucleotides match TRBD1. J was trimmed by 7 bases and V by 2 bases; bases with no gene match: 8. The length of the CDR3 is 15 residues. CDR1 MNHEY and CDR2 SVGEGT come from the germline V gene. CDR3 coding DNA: TGTGCCAGCAGTTACCTGGCAGGGGGAGGCCAGCCCCAGCATTTT. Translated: CASSYLAGGGQPQHF.

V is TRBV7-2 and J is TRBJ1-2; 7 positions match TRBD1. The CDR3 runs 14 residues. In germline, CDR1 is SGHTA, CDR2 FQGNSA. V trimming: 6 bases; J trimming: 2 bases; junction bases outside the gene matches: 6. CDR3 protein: CASRVDRSNYGYTF. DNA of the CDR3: TGTGCCAGCAGGGTGGACAGGTCAAACTATGGCTACACCTTC.

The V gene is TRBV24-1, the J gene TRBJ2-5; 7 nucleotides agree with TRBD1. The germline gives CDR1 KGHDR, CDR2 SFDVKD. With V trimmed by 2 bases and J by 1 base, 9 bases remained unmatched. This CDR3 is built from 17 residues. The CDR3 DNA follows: TGTGCCACCAGTGATTCGTATTCCGGGACAGTCCAAGAGACCCAGTACTTC. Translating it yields CATSDSYSGTVQETQYF.

Here the CDR3 reads CASSPGQRGGYTF. CDR3 nucleotides: TGTGCCAGCAGCCCCGGACAGAGGGGTGGCTACACCTTC. V usage is TRBV7-2 and J usage is TRBJ1-2; the D gene is possibly TRBD1 (6 bases). The CDR3 consists of 13 residues. Between the trimmed V and J ends, which lost 5 bases and 7 bases, there was a span of 14 bases. Germline values: CDR1 SGHTA, CDR2 FQGNSA.

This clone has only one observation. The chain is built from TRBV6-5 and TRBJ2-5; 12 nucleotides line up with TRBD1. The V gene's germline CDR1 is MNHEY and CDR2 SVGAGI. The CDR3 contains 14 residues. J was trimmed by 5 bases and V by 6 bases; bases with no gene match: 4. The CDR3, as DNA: TGTGCCAGCAGGACGGGACAGGGGGCTGAGACCCAGTACTTC. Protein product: CASRTGQGAETQYF.

Here the CDR3 reads CATSRGRGVDGYTF. CDR3 nucleotides: TGTGCCACCAGCAGAGGCAGGGGGGTGGATGGCTACACCTTC. The gene calls are TRBV15 and TRBJ1-2, with TRBD1 matching 7 bases. V trimming: 1 base; J trimming: 6 bases; junction bases outside the gene matches: 5. Per the germline V gene, CDR1 is LNHNV and CDR2 is YYDKDF (reference sequence). The CDR3 has 14 amino acids.

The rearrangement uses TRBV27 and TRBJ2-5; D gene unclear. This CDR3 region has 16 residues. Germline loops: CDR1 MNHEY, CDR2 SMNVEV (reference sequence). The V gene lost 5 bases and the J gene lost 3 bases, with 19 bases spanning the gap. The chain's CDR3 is CASSALPSDGKETQYF. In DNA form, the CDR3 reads TGTGCCAGCAGTGCATTACCCTCGGACGGAAAAGAGACCCAGTACTTC.

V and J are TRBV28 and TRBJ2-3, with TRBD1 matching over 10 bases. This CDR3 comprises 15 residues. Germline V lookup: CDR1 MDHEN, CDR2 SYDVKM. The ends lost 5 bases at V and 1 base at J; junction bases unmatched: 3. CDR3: CASSLGQGRTDTQYF. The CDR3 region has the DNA TGTGCCAGCAGTCTGGGACAGGGGCGCACAGATACGCAGTATTTT.